These 15 T cell receptor beta chains were all obtained from the same sample, sequenced in a study of early T cells in non-severe SARS-CoV-2 infection. TCRdb passed the 5' RACE reads through MiXCR, listing each CDR3 protein once. Of about 59,000 distinct CDR3 sequences in the sample, under 15% were seen once. This sample comprised whole blood, obtained at baseline. These receptors were collected from an adult who was a healthcare worker with PCR-confirmed SARS-CoV-2 infection or an uninfected control (not recorded which).

J is TRBJ2-5 and V is TRBV9; a weak D match, TRBD2 (5 bases). Germline V gene lookup returns CDR1 SGDLS and CDR2 YYNGEE. This CDR3 has 14 residues. V lost 0 bases and J 5 bases, leaving 11 bases between the germline ends. The CDR3 here is CASSVGVGVETQYF. In DNA, the CDR3 is TGTGCCAGCAGCGTAGGCGTGGGAGTGGAGACCCAGTACTTC. Drawing the rest from reference TRBV9 and TRBJ2-5, the complete variable domain is DSGVTQTPKHLITATGQRVTLRCSPRSGDLSVYWYQQSLDQGLQFLIQYYNGEERAKGNILERFSAQQFPDLHSELNLSSLELGDSALYFCASSVGVGVETQYFGPGTRLLVL.

The rearrangement uses TRBV27 and TRBJ1-6; tentatively, D is TRBD1 (5 bases). This CDR3 is 14 amino acids long. The germline V and J ends were trimmed by 5 bases and 7 bases, with 12 bases remaining between them. Germline V gives CDR1 MNHEY, CDR2 SMNVEV (reference sequence). The CDR3 spells CASSPGTWNSPLHF. In nucleotides, the CDR3 is TGTGCCAGCAGTCCCGGGACCTGGAATTCACCCCTCCACTTT.

The genes are TRBV27 and TRBJ2-7; D gene uncertain. V lost 5 bases, J lost 2 bases, and 16 bases lay in between. This CDR3 comprises 15 residues. Germline values: CDR1 MNHEY, CDR2 SMNVEV (reference sequence). CDR3: CASSLGVGLTYEQYF. The CDR3 nucleotides read TGTGCCAGCAGTCTCGGTGTGGGGTTGACCTACGAGCAGTACTTC.

The chain employs TRBV20-1 and TRBJ1-1; no firm D call. The CDR3 totals 14 residues. Germline lookup yields CDR1 DFQATT and CDR2 SNEGSKA (reference sequence). Trimming removed 0 bases from V and 1 base from J, with 9 bases in between. The CDR3 DNA reads TGCAGTGCTAGAGATTTCGGTAAGAACACTGAAGCTTTCTTT. Its protein product is CSARDFGKNTEAFF.

The chain combines TRBV20-1 with TRBJ1-6, with D maybe TRBD1 (6 bases). Trimming removed 6 bases at V and 5 bases at J, with 14 bases between. CDR1 is DFQATT, CDR2 SNEGSKA, per germline (reference sequence). CDR3 length equals 14 residues. The CDR3 spells CSASRGLDNSPLHF. The CDR3, as DNA: TGCAGTGCAAGCCGGGGGCTGGATAATTCACCCCTCCACTTT.

The chain is built from TRBV11-2 and TRBJ1-6, with a possible D match to TRBD1 (5 bases). V was pared by 5 bases and J by 2 bases, with 7 bases between. The CDR3 covers 14 residues. In germline, CDR1 is SGHAT, CDR2 FQNNGV. CDR3 amino acids: CASSGAPYNSPLHF. CDR3 nucleotide sequence: TGTGCCAGCAGCGGGGCCCCCTATAATTCACCCCTCCACTTT.

This rearrangement joins TRBV24-1 to TRBJ2-1; TRBD2 matches at 12 bases. CDR3 length: 20 amino acids. Trimming took 3 bases from V and 0 from J; bases not matched to a gene: 11. Germline CDR1 KGHDR, CDR2 SFDVKD. The CDR3 sequence: CATSDARLAGVTNSYNEQFF. In DNA form, the CDR3 reads TGTGCCACCAGTGATGCCCGACTAGCGGGAGTTACCAACTCCTACAATGAGCAGTTCTTC.

V usage is TRBV18 and J usage is TRBJ1-5; 9 nucleotides agree with TRBD1. Germline loops: CDR1 KGHSH, CDR2 LQKENI. V lost 3 bases to trimming and J lost 0 bases; unmatched junction nucleotides: 6. This CDR3 is built from 17 residues. The CDR3 reads CASSPTGGRYSNQPQHF. In nucleotides, the CDR3 is TGTGCCAGCTCACCGACAGGGGGAAGGTATAGCAATCAGCCCCAGCATTTT. Variable domain in full (rest from reference TRBV18 and TRBJ1-5): NAGVMQNPRHLVRRRGQEARLRCSPMKGHSHVYWYRQLPEEGLKFMVYLQKENIIDESGMPKERFSAEFPKEGPSILRIQQVVRGDSAAYFCASSPTGGRYSNQPQHFGDGTRLSIL.

A few counts support this clonotype. The V gene is TRBV2, the J gene TRBJ1-4; D may be TRBD1 (5 bases). Trimming removed 4 bases at V and 8 bases at J, with 20 bases between. Germline CDR1 and CDR2: SNHLY and FYNNEI. The CDR3 loop spans 16 amino acids. The CDR3 DNA is TGTGCCAGCAGTGGCTCCCAACAGGTCCCTCAGGAAAAACTGTTTTTT. Its protein product is CASSGSQQVPQEKLFF.

As DNA, the CDR3 is TGCGCCAGCAGCCCGGGACAGGGTAAAGAGACCCAGTACTTC. Its translation is CASSPGQGKETQYF. The chain has TRBV4-1 and TRBJ2-5; 9 nucleotides agree with TRBD1. CDR3 length: 14 amino acids. Germline CDR1 is MGHRA and CDR2 is YSYEKL. Trimming took 4 bases from V and 3 from J; bases not matched to a gene: 3.

This clonotype was seen a handful of times. The V and J genes are TRBV2 and TRBJ1-5, with TRBD1 matching 11 bases. Trimming took 6 bases from V and 0 from J; bases not matched to a gene: 4. Germline V gives CDR1 SNHLY, CDR2 FYNNEI. The CDR3 runs 16 residues. The CDR3 DNA follows: TGTGCCAGCAGGGACAGGGGGCGAGGTAGCAATCAGCCCCAGCATTTT. Protein sequence: CASRDRGRGSNQPQHF.

The rearrangement uses TRBV5-1 and TRBJ2-1; D call uncertain. From germline, CDR1 is SGHRS and CDR2 YFSETQ. The CDR3 is made up of 15 amino acids. Trimming cost V 4 bases and J 2 bases, with 13 bases left between them. The CDR3 here is CASSIDGTTYNEQFF. The DNA for the CDR3 is TGCGCCAGCAGCATAGACGGTACGACCTACAATGAGCAGTTCTTC.

This clonotype was detected ten times or more. CDR3 nucleotides: TGCAGCGTCCCCCTAGCGGGAGGTGACAATGAGCAGTTCTTC. Its protein is CSVPLAGGDNEQFF. The V gene is TRBV29-1, the J gene TRBJ2-1, with 11 bases lining up with TRBD2. CDR1 is SQVTM, CDR2 ANQGSEA, per germline. The CDR3 is made up of 14 amino acids. Trimming cost V 6 bases and J 5 bases; bases outside gene matches: 6.

In its sample, this clonotype was seen many times. The genes are TRBV7-2 and TRBJ2-7; D tentatively fits TRBD1 or TRBD2 (5 bases each). The CDR3 extends over 11 amino acids. The V and J ends lost 5 bases and 6 bases respectively, with 8 bases between them. Germline-derived CDR1 and CDR2 are SGHTA and FQGNSA. In DNA form, the CDR3 reads TGTGCCAGCAGCGGGGGTTCCGAGCAGTACTTC. Translating it yields CASSGGSEQYF. The variable domain in full, with the rest retrieved from reference TRBV7-2 and TRBJ2-7, is GAGVSQSPSNKVTEKGKDVELRCDPISGHTALYWYRQSLGQGLEFLIYFQGNSAPDKSGLPSDRFSAERTGGSVSTLTIQRTQQEDSAVYLCASSGGSEQYFGPGTRLTVT.

The chain uses TRBV19 and TRBJ2-1; the D is unclear. Germline V gives CDR1 LNHDA, CDR2 SQIVND (reference sequence). CDR3 length: 15 amino acids. The V gene lost 4 bases and the J gene lost 6 bases, with 16 bases spanning the gap. The CDR3 DNA is TGTGCCAGTAGTACTCGTAGCTCGTGGGGCAATGAGCAGTTCTTC. Its translation is CASSTRSSWGNEQFF.